This T cell receptor beta chain came from a study of CD4 T cells in relation to SARS-CoV-2 and coronaviruses. Across the study: Controls used an HIV-1 Nef peptide pool or no peptide.

Worth noting for this clone: Its antigen is undetermined.

Before the COVID-19 pandemic, during about 2011-2019, CD4+ T cells were taken from unexposed donors. Isolation of CD4+ T cells took place after approximately 10 days in culture. Cells permitting, SARS-CoV-2 S/N and four cold-coronavirus spikes were tested on unexposed-donor CD4+ T cells. Cultures received half-medium IL-2 refreshes on days 3 and 7. The assay was immunoSEQ multiplex PCR, and TCRdb's table has in-frame clones only and misses some. The data show about 17,000 clones, about 80% seen once. Per the germline V gene, CDR1 is MGHRA and CDR2 is YSYEKL. Trimming left V 0 bases short and J 7 bases short, with 9 bases between. This CDR3 spans 13 amino acids.

Sequenced input: CD4+ T cells from PBMCs, cultured in vitro. The chain recombines TRBV4-1 with TRBJ1-2; no definite D call. The TCR was taken from a human donor in good health. CDR3 residues: CASSQDLPGGYTF. CDR3 sequence (DNA): TGCGCCAGCAGCCAAGATTTGCCGGGTGGCTACACCTTC.